This T cell receptor beta chain comes out of a study of T-cell memory formation after mild COVID-19. Study-level results: Those CD4+ clones that contracted were mainly in CM and EM (CD8+ ones in EMRA).

V lost 5 bases to trimming and J lost 6 bases; unmatched junction nucleotides: 9. The CDR3 loop spans 16 amino acids. This clonotype was observed a handful of times. Its antigen is not known. Via MiXCR, TCRdb re-called the 5' RACE reads, giving one row per CDR3 protein. This table has about 350,000 distinct CDR3 sequences, more than 20% appearing once. This TCR was recovered from a man aged 18 to 30 who had mild COVID-19 (a few samples of this study predate the infection). Cell type and time point are not known. The sequenced material came from PBMCs or a T cell subset sorted from them (not recorded which). V is TRBV12-3 or TRBV12-4 and J is TRBJ2-3; 12 nucleotides agree with TRBD2. The CDR3 reads CASSVRLAGVSDTQYF. In DNA, the CDR3 is TGTGCCAGCAGTGTACGACTAGCGGGGGTGTCGGATACGCAGTATTTT.